The 14 T cell receptor beta chains presented below share a single source sample, sequenced in a study of cytomegalovirus exposure and HLA in healthy donors (TCRdb year 2017). Libraries were built with the immunoSEQ multiplex PCR assay. A mixture of 60 forward primers for TCR Vbeta segments and 13 reverse primers for TCR Jbeta segments was used in the multiplex PCR. TCRdb carries this immuneACCESS record with in-frame sequences only. Its versions omit some clonotypes, under half of them owing to an unresolved V gene in the studies checked, with the rest unexplained. Here the sample has approximately 85,000 clones; about 80% occur a single time. The ten top clones hold approximately 7.9% of the sample. The sequencing input was PBMCs. The source of these receptors is a man aged 25-45 years in good health and CMV-seronegative.

This chain links TRBV4-3 with TRBJ2-3, with a tentative D call TRBD1 (5 bases). CDR1 and CDR2 (germline): LGHNA, YSLEER. V lost 4 bases and J lost 0, with 14 bases in between. This CDR3 has 16 residues. CDR3 sequence: CASSRSDSLSTDTQYF. The CDR3 nucleotides read TGCGCCAGCAGCCGATCAGACAGCCTCAGCACAGATACGCAGTATTTT.

The chain is built from TRBV9 and TRBJ2-2; D may be TRBD1 (6 bases). V was clipped by 4 bases and J by 11 bases, with 18 bases between them. The CDR3 loop spans 14 amino acids. The germline CDR1 and CDR2 sequences are SGDLS and YYNGEE. CDR3 nucleotide sequence: TGTGCCAGCAGCAAGAATTCAGGGGACGGAGAGCTGTTTTTT. This sequence encodes CASSKNSGDGELFF.

This clone was seen a handful of times. CDR3 DNA: TGTGCCAGCAGCGGACGACTGACCGGGGAGCTGTTTTTT. Translating it yields CASSGRLTGELFF. The V and J genes are TRBV9 and TRBJ2-2; no firm D call. V was cut by 3 bases and J by 5 bases, with 8 bases left in between. The CDR3 contains 13 residues. CDR1 is SGDLS and CDR2 is YYNGEE in the germline V gene.

This chain uses TRBV5-1 with TRBJ1-4; no definite D call. V was clipped by 5 bases and J by 0 bases, with 11 bases between them. The CDR3 spans 15 residues. Germline values: CDR1 SGHRS, CDR2 YFSETQ. The CDR3, as DNA: TGCGCCAGCAGGCAAAAGATAGCAACTAATGAAAAACTGTTTTTT. It is translated as CASRQKIATNEKLFF.

The genes are TRBV5-6 and TRBJ2-7; 9 positions match TRBD1. Germline V CDR1 and CDR2: SGHDT, YYEEEE. J gave up 3 bases and V 4 bases, and 2 bases lay outside the gene matches. The CDR3 consists of 13 residues. The CDR3 here is CASSRGQGYEQYF. In DNA, the CDR3 is TGTGCCAGCAGCCGGGGACAGGGCTACGAGCAGTACTTC.

As concerns this clone: One end of the junction fails to match germline, which may point to a read error. The rearrangement joins TRBV4-3 to TRBJ2-7; D possibly corresponds to TRBD1 (5 bases). This CDR3 is built from 17 residues. Germline V gene sequence: CDR1 LGHNA, CDR2 YSLEER. CDR3 region: CASNQALRAGQAYEQYF. CDR3 sequence (DNA): TGCGCCAGCAACCAAGCCCTTAGGGCAGGGCAAGCCTACGAGCAGTACTTC.

The chain joins TRBV18 to TRBJ2-3, with D unresolved. Trimming stripped 5 bases from V and 0 bases from J, with 9 bases between. The CDR3 loop spans 14 amino acids. The germline V gene encodes CDR1 KGHSH and CDR2 LQKENI. CDR3 DNA: TGTGCCAGCTCATTCTCGGAGAGCACAGATACGCAGTATTTT. The encoded protein is CASSFSESTDTQYF.

This chain uses TRBV5-1 with TRBJ2-3, with D possibly matching TRBD2 (5 bases). Germline values: CDR1 SGHRS, CDR2 YFSETQ. V was pared by 2 bases and J by 3 bases, with 7 bases between. The CDR3 is 13 amino acids. CDR3 DNA sequence: TGCGCCAGCAGCTTTGAGGGTACAGATACGCAGTATTTT. Translated, it gives CASSFEGTDTQYF.

The rearrangement uses TRBV9 and TRBJ1-6; D uncertain. The CDR3 runs to 18 residues. The germline CDR1 and CDR2 sequences are SGDLS and YYNGEE. The ends were cut back, 0 bases at V and 0 bases at J, with 13 bases in the middle. The CDR3 loop reads CASSVGLDSSSYNSPLHF. The DNA of the CDR3 is TGTGCCAGCAGCGTAGGGTTAGATTCGAGCTCCTATAATTCACCCCTCCACTTT.

This clone was detected a few times. This sequence joins TRBV30 and TRBJ2-7, with 7 bases matching TRBD1. V lost 3 bases to trimming and J lost 0 bases; unmatched junction nucleotides: 17. CDR3 length equals 18 residues. The germline CDR1 and CDR2 sequences are GTSNPN and SVGIG (reference sequence). CDR3 sequence (DNA): TGTGCCTGGAGAGTTCGCAGGGGGATTCCCTTGAGCTCCTACGAGCAGTACTTC. This codes for CAWRVRRGIPLSSYEQYF. The variable domain in full, with the rest retrieved from reference TRBV30 and TRBJ2-7, is SQTIHQWPATLVQPVGSPLSLECTVEGTSNPNLYWYRQAAGRGLQLLFYSVGIGQISSEVPQNLSASRPQDRQFILSSKKLLLSDSGFYLCAWRVRRGIPLSSYEQYFGPGTRLTVT.

The chain is built from TRBV5-4 and TRBJ1-2; 7 bases line up with TRBD1. The V and J ends lost 0 bases and 3 bases, in that order; junction bases with no gene match: 8. This CDR3 has 16 residues. CDR1 and CDR2 from the germline V gene are SGHNT and YYREEE (reference sequence). The CDR3 DNA follows: TGTGCCAGCAGCTTGGACTTACGGACAGGAGACTATGGCTACACCTTC. Amino acid sequence: CASSLDLRTGDYGYTF. The whole variable domain, remainder taken from reference TRBV5-4 and TRBJ1-2, is ETGVTQSPTHLIKTRGQQVTLRCSSQSGHNTVSWYQQALGQGPQFIFQYYREEENGRGNFPPRFSGLQFPNYSSELNVNALELDDSALYLCASSLDLRTGDYGYTFGSGTRLTVV.

There are a few counts of this clone. The CDR3 sequence: CASSEWTGGSNQPQHF. The DNA for the CDR3 is TGTGCCAGCAGTGAATGGACAGGGGGGAGCAATCAGCCCCAGCATTTT. The chain recombines TRBV6-1 with TRBJ1-5; TRBD1 matches at 10 bases. CDR1 and CDR2 (germline): MNHNS, SASEGT. The J segment lost 1 base and the V segment lost 2 bases, leaving 2 bases of the junction unmatched. The CDR3 totals 16 residues.

Remarks on this clone: Other nucleotide sequences from this sample produce the same CDR3. The rearrangement uses TRBV4-1 and TRBJ1-1, with D maybe TRBD1 (6 bases). Trimming pared 0 bases from V and 5 bases from J, leaving 19 bases between. Germline CDR1 MGHRA, CDR2 YSYEKL. This CDR3 region has 17 residues. The CDR3 DNA reads TGCGCCAGCAGCCAAGATTTAGGGGCCAGGGGAAGGACTGAAGCTTTCTTT. It specifies CASSQDLGARGRTEAFF.

This rearrangement joins TRBV5-4 to TRBJ2-7; 8 bases map to TRBD1. Looked up from germline, CDR1 is SGHNT and CDR2 is YYREEE (reference sequence). This CDR3 spans 14 amino acids. V lost 1 base and J lost 5; bases outside the gene matches: 5. In DNA, the CDR3 is TGTGCCAGCAGCTTGACCGACAGGGGTAACGAGCAGTACTTC. Translated, it gives CASSLTDRGNEQYF.